This is a list of T cell receptor beta chains from one sample in a study of identifying expanded T cells in peripheral blood. Sequencing used immunoSEQ multiplex PCR; TCRdb keeps in-frame clones, though not all of them. Altogether tens of thousands of clones are present, roughly 84% being singletons, with the ten largest covering approximately 4.5%. The sequencing sample was made of blood. All receptors derive from a person aged 18 to 75 in good health. Both conserved end residues are part of each CDR3. The order of the fields is V gene, clone size, D gene, J gene, CDR3 DNA, CDR3 protein. D genes are given only for firm matches. Size tells how often a clone was seen (once, few, many) or the class of an expanded clone, and some rows leave it out.

v_call: TRBV2; clone_size: .; d_call: .; j_call: TRBJ1-5; cdr3_nt: TGTGCCAGCCGTAGGGATCCCAATCAGCCCCAGCATTTT; cdr3_aa: CASRRDPNQPQHF
v_call: TRBV6-5; clone_size: .; d_call: .; j_call: TRBJ1-5; cdr3_nt: TGTGCCAGCAGTTACTCACAGTCCAATCAGCCCCAGCATTTT; cdr3_aa: CASSYSQSNQPQHF
v_call: TRBV19; clone_size: .; d_call: TRBD1; j_call: TRBJ1-4; cdr3_nt: TGTGCCAGTAGTATAGGTCGGACAGGGGTAAATGAAAAACTGTTTTTT; cdr3_aa: CASSIGRTGVNEKLFF
v_call: TRBV7-9; clone_size: .; d_call: .; j_call: TRBJ1-1; cdr3_nt: TGTGCCAGCAGCTTAGCCGGACACCCTTTCTTGAACACTGAAGCTTTCTTT; cdr3_aa: CASSLAGHPFLNTEAFF
v_call: TRBV4-1; clone_size: .; d_call: .; j_call: TRBJ2-1; cdr3_nt: TGCGCCAGCAGCCAAGGAACGGGGGCTCCTGTGCAGTTCTTC; cdr3_aa: CASSQGTGAPVQFF
v_call: TRBV5-6; clone_size: .; d_call: .; j_call: TRBJ1-5; cdr3_nt: TGTGCCAGCAGCCTCAGGGGAGGAGGCAATCAGCCCCAGCATTTT; cdr3_aa: CASSLRGGGNQPQHF
v_call: TRBV7-2; clone_size: .; d_call: TRBD1; j_call: TRBJ1-5; cdr3_nt: TGTGCCAGCAGCTTTGGGACAGGGGGTCAGCCCCAGCATTTT; cdr3_aa: CASSFGTGGQPQHF
v_call: TRBV10-2; clone_size: .; d_call: TRBD1; j_call: TRBJ1-4; cdr3_nt: TGCGCCAGCAGAAAAATGGACAGGGATGGGGAAAAACTGTTTTTT; cdr3_aa: CASRKMDRDGEKLFF
v_call: TRBV9; clone_size: .; d_call: .; j_call: TRBJ2-1; cdr3_nt: TGTGCCAGCAGACCCCCCGCGGGGGGACAGGGTAACAATGAGCAGTTCTTC; cdr3_aa: CASRPPAGGQGNNEQFF
v_call: TRBV19; clone_size: once; d_call: TRBD1; j_call: TRBJ1-1; cdr3_nt: TGTGCCAGTCGCCTGAGGGGACAGGGGTACACTGAAGCTTTCTTT; cdr3_aa: CASRLRGQGYTEAFF
v_call: TRBV6-5; clone_size: .; d_call: .; j_call: TRBJ1-6; cdr3_nt: TGTGCCAGCAGGTCCAGGAGGGGCTCACCCCTCCACTTT; cdr3_aa: CASRSRRGSPLHF
v_call: TRBV18; clone_size: .; d_call: .; j_call: TRBJ2-7; cdr3_nt: TGTGCCAGCTCACCACTCGGGACTCGAACCTACGAGCAGTACTTC; cdr3_aa: CASSPLGTRTYEQYF
v_call: TRBV7-2; clone_size: .; d_call: .; j_call: TRBJ2-5; cdr3_nt: TGTGCCAGCAGCTTAGTTTGGTTTTCGGGGCTCGAGACCCAGTACTTC; cdr3_aa: CASSLVWFSGLETQYF
v_call: TRBV6-5; clone_size: .; d_call: TRBD1; j_call: TRBJ1-2; cdr3_nt: TGTGCCAGCAGTTACAATCAGGGGGCAATCGGCTACACCTTC; cdr3_aa: CASSYNQGAIGYTF
v_call: TRBV4-1; clone_size: .; d_call: .; j_call: TRBJ2-1; cdr3_nt: TGCGCCAGCAGCCTACCGGGAACTACTAACAATGAGCAGTTCTTC; cdr3_aa: CASSLPGTTNNEQFF
v_call: TRBV6-5; clone_size: .; d_call: .; j_call: TRBJ2-7; cdr3_nt: TGTGCCAGCAGGCGTGACAGGTTATCCTACGAGCAGTACTTC; cdr3_aa: CASRRDRLSYEQYF
v_call: TRBV7-9; clone_size: few; d_call: TRBD1; j_call: TRBJ2-7; cdr3_nt: TGTGCCAGCAGCTCGGGACAGGCTACCTACGAGCAGTACTTC; cdr3_aa: CASSSGQATYEQYF
v_call: TRBV19; clone_size: .; d_call: TRBD1; j_call: TRBJ1-2; cdr3_nt: TGTGCCAGTAGTAGGGCACAGGGGTGGTCCATGGGCTACACCTTC; cdr3_aa: CASSRAQGWSMGYTF
v_call: TRBV7-2; clone_size: .; d_call: .; j_call: TRBJ2-3; cdr3_nt: TGTGCCAGCAGCATTTCCGGGACACGAGCCACAGATACGCAGTATTTT; cdr3_aa: CASSISGTRATDTQYF
v_call: TRBV13; clone_size: few; d_call: .; j_call: TRBJ2-7; cdr3_nt: TGTGCCAGCAGCTTTTTCGGGGCCTACGAGCAGTACTTC; cdr3_aa: CASSFFGAYEQYF
v_call: TRBV28; clone_size: .; d_call: .; j_call: TRBJ1-5; cdr3_nt: TGTGCCAGCAGGCCCGGGACGGGCAATCAGCCCCAGCATTTT; cdr3_aa: CASRPGTGNQPQHF
v_call: TRBV11-3; clone_size: few; d_call: .; j_call: TRBJ2-2; cdr3_nt: TGTGCCAGCAGCATAGAGGGGGGCGGGGAGCTGTTTTTT; cdr3_aa: CASSIEGGGELFF
v_call: TRBV9; clone_size: few; d_call: .; j_call: TRBJ1-6; cdr3_nt: TGTGCCAGCAGCGTAGAACCGTCCCTTCTTAATTCACCCCTCCACTTT; cdr3_aa: CASSVEPSLLNSPLHF
v_call: TRBV6-5; clone_size: .; d_call: .; j_call: TRBJ1-2; cdr3_nt: TGTGCCAGCAGTTACTCAAGAAGCTTTTCCTATGGCTACACCTTC; cdr3_aa: CASSYSRSFSYGYTF
v_call: TRBV7-2; clone_size: .; d_call: .; j_call: TRBJ2-5; cdr3_nt: TGTGCCAGCAGCTTAGCTAGAGCGCAAGAGACCCAGTACTTC; cdr3_aa: CASSLARAQETQYF
v_call: TRBV19; clone_size: .; d_call: .; j_call: TRBJ1-5; cdr3_nt: TGTGCCAGTAGTATTGGAGGAGGAGGACACCTTAGCAATCAGCCCCAGCATTTT; cdr3_aa: CASSIGGGGHLSNQPQHF
v_call: TRBV7-9; clone_size: .; d_call: .; j_call: TRBJ1-1; cdr3_nt: TGTGCTCCGGGGGGACGGAACGCTATGAACACTGAAGCTTTCTTT; cdr3_aa: CAPGGRNAMNTEAFF
v_call: TRBV7-8; clone_size: few; d_call: .; j_call: TRBJ1-5; cdr3_nt: TGTGCCAGCAGCCCGTTGTGGGCGAGCAATCAGCCCCAGCATTTT; cdr3_aa: CASSPLWASNQPQHF
v_call: TRBV9; clone_size: .; d_call: .; j_call: TRBJ1-2; cdr3_nt: TGTGCCAGCAGCGTAGAGGACATCCGTTATGGCTACACCTTC; cdr3_aa: CASSVEDIRYGYTF
v_call: TRBV18; clone_size: .; d_call: .; j_call: TRBJ1-2; cdr3_nt: TGTGCCAGCTCACCAGGTCGGATAGGTACTTCTCTTTATGGCTACACCTTC; cdr3_aa: CASSPGRIGTSLYGYTF
v_call: TRBV6-5; clone_size: .; d_call: TRBD1; j_call: TRBJ1-1; cdr3_nt: TGTGCCAGCAGTTACTCGACAGGGCTCACTGAAGCTTTCTTT; cdr3_aa: CASSYSTGLTEAFF
v_call: TRBV29-1; clone_size: .; d_call: TRBD1; j_call: TRBJ1-1; cdr3_nt: TGCAGCGGCAAGCCGGGACAGAGGAACACTGAAGCTTTCTTT; cdr3_aa: CSGKPGQRNTEAFF
v_call: TRBV19; clone_size: .; d_call: .; j_call: TRBJ2-3; cdr3_nt: TGTGCCAGTAGTAAAAGGGGTCCCGATACGCAGTATTTT; cdr3_aa: CASSKRGPDTQYF
v_call: TRBV4-1; clone_size: once; d_call: .; j_call: TRBJ2-3; cdr3_nt: TGCGCCAGCAGCCAAGATCAAGCGGGTTATACTAGCATGTATACGCAGTATTTT; cdr3_aa: CASSQDQAGYTSMYTQYF
v_call: TRBV18; clone_size: few; d_call: TRBD1; j_call: TRBJ1-6; cdr3_nt: TGTGCCAGCTCACCCCTAGGGACAGGGGATTCACCCCTCCACTTT; cdr3_aa: CASSPLGTGDSPLHF
v_call: TRBV28; clone_size: .; d_call: .; j_call: TRBJ1-1; cdr3_nt: TGTGCCAGCAGTTTATCGGAGGGAACTGAAGCTTTCTTT; cdr3_aa: CASSLSEGTEAFF
v_call: TRBV2; clone_size: .; d_call: .; j_call: TRBJ1-1; cdr3_nt: TGTGCCAGCAAAACGGACACTGAAGCTTTCTTT; cdr3_aa: CASKTDTEAFF
v_call: TRBV4-1; clone_size: .; d_call: TRBD2; j_call: TRBJ2-3; cdr3_nt: TGCGCCAGCAGCCTCCTCCCATCAACTAGCGGGGGGGCAGATACGCAGTATTTT; cdr3_aa: CASSLLPSTSGGADTQYF